The clone carrying this T cell receptor beta chain was seen once. What it recognizes is unknown. Sequenced by immunoSEQ multiplex PCR; TCRdb stores in-frame clones only, minus some. The sample lists approximately 20,000 clones; about 91% were seen once. These data come from a study of T cells in localized non-small cell lung cancer. Notes on the study in general: A median approximately 57 of the top 100 tumor clones appeared in adjacent lung. The tumor had only one region sequenced, so heterogeneity remains possible. T cell clonality was highest in uninvolved adjacent lung, above tumor. Longer overall survival associated with higher blood T cell density; shorter survival with higher adjacent-lung clonality.

Germline lookup yields CDR1 LNHNV and CDR2 YYDKDF (reference sequence). The length of the CDR3 is 15 residues. V lost 3 bases to trimming and J lost 10 bases, with 21 bases between them. This specimen was peripheral blood, taken before any cancer treatment. The receptor's source is a man between 40 and 70 years old with stage I lung adenocarcinoma. J is TRBJ1-1 and V is TRBV15; D perhaps matches TRBD1 (6 bases). The CDR3 DNA follows: TGTGCCACCAGCAGCCCCGGACAGAGTGGGCTCTCAGCTTTCTTT. Its protein is CATSSPGQSGLSAFF. Variable domain in full (rest from reference TRBV15 and TRBJ1-1): DAMVIQNPRYQVTQFGKPVTLSCSQTLNHNVMYWYQQKSSQAPKLLFHYYDKDFNNEADTPDNFQSRRPNTSFCFLDIRSPGLGDTAMYLCATSSPGQSGLSAFFGQGTRLTVV.